This T cell receptor beta chain originates from a study of blood T cell repertoires in COVID-19. Whole-study context: Researchers got acute and convalescent COVID-19 samples from the United States, Italy and Spain. From T cells, B-cell-depleted T cells, or PBMCs came the material, which was cDNA or gDNA.

The germline CDR1 and CDR2 sequences are KGHDR and SFDVKD. This CDR3 has 14 residues. Unmatched junction bases numbered 6, after V lost 4 bases and J lost 7 bases. How the authors handled the data: The authors estimated nucleated cell counts from reference gene primer amplification. Using immunoSEQ multiplex PCR, the repertoire was profiled, and TCRdb retains in-frame clones only, with some absent. V, J and clone size are those of that table, while D and trimming were read from the DNA. The data show about 65,000 clones, about nine tenths seen once. This chain uses TRBV24-1 with TRBJ1-2; 9 bases map to TRBD1. The specimen sequenced was peripheral blood. This receptor was identified in a man aged 55-75 years with acute or convalescent COVID-19. CDR3 in DNA: TGTGCCACCAGTGAACCTGGACAGGGGTCTGGCTACACCTTC. It is translated as CATSEPGQGSGYTF.